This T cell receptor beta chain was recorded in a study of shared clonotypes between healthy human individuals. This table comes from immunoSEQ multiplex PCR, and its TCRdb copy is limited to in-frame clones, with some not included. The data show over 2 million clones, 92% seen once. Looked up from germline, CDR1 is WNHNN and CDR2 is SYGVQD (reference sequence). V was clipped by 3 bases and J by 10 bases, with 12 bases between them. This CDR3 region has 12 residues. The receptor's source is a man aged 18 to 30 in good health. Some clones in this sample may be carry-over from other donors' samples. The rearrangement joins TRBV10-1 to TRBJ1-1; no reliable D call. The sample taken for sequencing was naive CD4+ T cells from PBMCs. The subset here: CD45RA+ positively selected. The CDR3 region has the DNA TGCGCCAGCAGTGAAAGTGGGCTGGCAGCTTTCTTT. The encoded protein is CASSESGLAAFF.